This TCR beta chain was retrieved from a study of cytomegalovirus exposure and HLA in healthy donors (TCRdb year 2017). Looking at the study overall: An earlier analysis of approximately 640 of the donors reported 276 Gb of sequence data and some 120 million unique TCR beta sequences from 150 million to 200 million T cells. The study profiled the T cell repertoires of under 850 subjects by immunosequencing and related them to cytomegalovirus serostatus. Both class I and class II loci were covered by HLA typing, at four-digit resolution. To study patterns of TCR occurrence, a later analysis re-analyzed previously published TCR beta repertoires from around 700 donors and added high-resolution HLA genotyping. The study aimed to test whether cataloging public T cell receptors could reveal signatures of past pathogen exposure. To predict cytomegalovirus infection status, the study brought together high-throughput TCR immunosequencing, statistical association of individual TCRs with disease status, and machine learning. In addition to the first cohort of several hundred subjects, a separate validation cohort of 130 or so different subjects was used. An early release covering roughly 600 HLA-typed donors comprised about 300 gigabases of sequencing data and tens of millions of unique TCR sequences. Among about 400 genotyped donors of the cohort, an average of approximately 240,000 unique TCR beta nucleotide sequences was sequenced per donor, of which about 19% were non-productive. Every repertoire in the discovery cohort had been generated on one and the same sequencing platform. Donor age, sex, ethnicity and CMV serostatus were compiled together with the repertoire data. Of the 350 to 450 genotyped donors, over 70% fell in the genetic ancestry cluster associated with self-reported Caucasian donors. Typing coverage differed by locus: A, B, C, DRB1 and DQB1 were typed in about 620-630 donors, DQA1 in around 500, DPA1 in approximately 610, and DPB1 in 450 to 490. Several DR-DQ haplotypes were handled as single units for association and clustering because linkage in the cohort was strong. Genome-wide SNP genotypes for about 55% of the roughly 670 donors were used in a later genetic analysis, which treated that subset as a discovery cohort. In an earlier analysis of a few hundred of the donors, high-throughput TCR beta sequencing was used to judge whether each TCR beta V gene segment behaved as functional or pseudogenic. The later analysis used no new phenotypic data to find candidate immune exposures, relying instead on TCR beta sequences and their occurrence across donors. The study at large found these results: A later analysis associated approximately 17,000 TCR beta sequences with specific HLA alleles at a false discovery rate of 0.05. The sequencing pipeline was judged likely to have produced a cluster of highly shared sequence variants as a technical artifact. Most CMV-associated TCR beta chains appeared to be HLA-restricted in a later analysis, and the HLA associations seemed to be driven largely by CMV exposure. The authors suggested that the approach could potentially be extended to other disease states and immunological phenotypes. In a later genetic analysis, a missense DCLRE1C variant was associated with V-gene and J-gene trimming of TCR beta chains, and the association was replicated in an independent cohort. Some IMGT-functional V segments, including TRBV6-2 and TRBV6-3, could not be told apart with the 87-base-pair reads, so those segments were excluded. According to a later genetic analysis, donors in an Asian-associated ancestry cluster had fewer N-insertions in productive TCRs than the approximately 650-donor mean. In the study, approximately 160 TCR beta chains were listed as associated with cytomegalovirus. Only TCR beta chains were sequenced in this cohort, and the absence of alpha or paired-chain data limited detectable features. Compared with equally common non-associated chains, HLA-associated TCR beta chains in a later analysis were more clonally expanded and had lower generation probabilities. Cytomegalovirus status was reported to be diagnosed by the classifier with high specificity and sensitivity in both the original and validation cohorts. The earlier analysis of around 600 of the donors excluded fewer than 20 rarely observed V segments, including chromosome 9 orphons, because counts were too low. Roughly uniform sequencing depth across donors was assumed in presence/absence analyses, although this assumption may not hold. According to a later analysis, TCR association rates differed among HLA loci, with DRB1 alleles showing the most associated TCRs and HLA-C alleles showing the fewest. Immune exposure information for the cohort was limited to CMV serostatus. Assigning TCR associations to individual alleles was difficult when HLA alleles, especially DR and DQ, strongly co-occurred. A further reported finding was that TCR beta sequences accurately predicted the HLA-A and HLA-B alleles for most subjects in the first cohort. Most TCR sequences were observed very rarely across donors, whereas some public TCRs were present in many individuals. HLA typing was unavailable for some donors at each locus, so association tests used only the typed subset. A later analysis reported that several top co-occurrence clusters appeared linked to parvovirus B19, influenza, CMV and Epstein-Barr virus. A few of the identified cytomegalovirus-associated TCR beta chains were confirmed in vitro to be specific for cytomegalovirus antigens. Correlated functional status among segregating V segments might be attributable to linkage disequilibrium, but an unknown experimental factor could not be ruled out. An earlier analysis of several hundred of the donors showed that most TCR beta V segments appeared in productive rearrangements either about 87% or about 30% of the time, which broadly matched IMGT annotations.

About this clone: Its antigen is not yet known. No per-base quality is available; no much larger clone lies one base away.

Library prep was done by the immunoSEQ multiplex PCR assay. The multiplex PCR relied on a mix of 60 forward primers for TCR Vbeta segments and 13 reverse primers for TCR Jbeta segments. The CDR3 region of rearranged TCR beta genes was amplified from genomic DNA by a multiplex PCR assay. The Illumina HiSeq System was used to sequence the amplified TCR beta libraries as 87-base-pair reads. In the source study's methods: A later analysis tallied around 82 million unique TCR beta chains across the approximately 670 repertoires, and around 10 million of those chains were shared by two or more donors. To remove PCR and sequencing errors, raw reads were error-corrected and collapsed into unique sequences using a nearest-neighbor algorithm that merged closely related sequences. To assign V, D and J gene segments, CDR3 sequences were aligned to IMGT reference sequences. Each retained sequence needed at least a six-nucleotide match to both a V gene segment and a J gene segment. A rearrangement was called productive if the CDR3 had no stop codons and remained in frame with V and J, and every other rearrangement was called non-productive. CDR3 was defined by IMGT convention, running from the second conserved V-encoded cysteine to the conserved J-encoded phenylalanine. Sequences without an unambiguous match to a single V gene segment were excluded from the earlier analysis of about 600 of the donors. An earlier analysis of several hundred of the donors called V segments functional above 56.7% productive rearrangements and segregating when the between-donor standard deviation exceeded 5%. A statistical classification framework was built to diagnose cytomegalovirus status from the catalog of TCR beta chain sequences. A later analysis assigned V and J genes by comparing TCR nucleotide sequences with IMGT/GENE-DB human TR gene sequences. A later analysis assigned CDR3 sequences and most-parsimonious VDJ recombination scenarios with the TCRdist pipeline. In a later analysis, each TCR beta chain was defined by its CDR3 amino acid sequence together with its V-gene family, and reads without a unique V-gene family were excluded. A later analysis removed several hundred highly shared, low-generation-probability nucleotide sequences to deal with suspected cross-contamination and a sequencing artifact. A later analysis calculated a clonal expansion index for each public chain from normalized within-repertoire ranks of inferred template counts. A later analysis computed generation probabilities with a VDJ recombination model fitted to out-of-frame rearrangements, and checked the results against IGoR. In a later analysis, TCR-TCR, TCR-HLA and TCR-CMV co-occurrence was scored with hypergeometric tests, and a repertoire-size bias correction was applied to TCR pairs. A later analysis estimated false discovery rates by permuting HLA or CMV assignments 20 times. In a later analysis, co-occurring TCRs were grouped with DBSCAN, and TCRdist sequence similarity was added when clustering was performed within HLA-allele-positive subsets. Co-occurrence clustering excluded repertoires with fewer than 30,000 or more than 120,000 public chains, plus five with anomalous nucleotide sharing. The table comes from immuneACCESS by way of TCRdb, which keeps in-frame sequences with V and J called. Part of the clones is missing from these tables; in studies checked, under half for an unresolved V gene and the rest for unknown reasons. V, J and clone size were drawn from that table, and D and trimming were deduced from the DNA. This sample is represented by 55,000 to 70,000 clones; about 74% of them were singletons. The leading ten clones occupy 8.5% to 14% of the sample.

The CDR3 measures 15 amino acids from cysteine to phenylalanine. Only CDR3 DNA remains: 45 bases, in frame from the first base. From the germline V gene, CDR1 is SGHRS and CDR2 is YFSETQ. Unmatched junction bases come to 3, with V trimmed by 3 bases and J by 2 bases. The cohort comprised under 700 healthy bone marrow donors. At the time of sampling, every cohort member was nominally healthy, though immune exposures that went unrecorded were likely present. The donor was CMV seropositive and belonged to the group of some 290 seropositive cohort members. Each donor provided a peripheral blood sample, and peripheral blood mononuclear cells were used for TCR beta sequencing. Genomic DNA extraction from the blood cell samples was performed with the Qiagen DNeasy Blood Extraction Kit.

The sample was PBMCs. The rearrangement joined TRBV5-1 to TRBJ2-1; TRBD2 agrees with 9 junctional bases. The receptor was isolated from a woman aged 55-69 years in good health and CMV-seropositive. The CDR3 region has the sequence CASSSAGGAYNEQFF. The sequenced DNA: TGCGCCAGCAGCTCAGCGGGGGGCGCCTACAATGAGCAGTTCTTC.